The 20 T cell receptor beta chains below were found in one sample sequenced in a study of blood T cell repertoires in COVID-19. Produced via immunoSEQ multiplex PCR; TCRdb's table is partial and in-frame only. The sample consists of approximately 120,000 clones, 79% of them appearing once. Sequencing was done on a sample of peripheral blood. The receptors originated from a man in his forties or fifties with active or convalescent COVID-19.

This chain joins TRBV12-3 or TRBV12-4 and TRBJ1-2, with TRBD1 as a possible D gene (5 bases). The CDR3 is 12 amino acids. V was clipped by 6 bases and J by 8 bases, with 13 bases between them. In DNA, the CDR3 is TGTGCCAGCAGCAGGGTGGGTGCGGGCTACACCTTC. Translated, it gives CASSRVGAGYTF.

This rearrangement joins TRBV5-1 to TRBJ2-1; 9 bases match TRBD1. CDR1 is SGHRS and CDR2 is YFSETQ in the germline V gene. V dropped 3 bases and J dropped 7; count of bases not matched to a gene: 2. The CDR3 totals 13 residues. CDR3 in DNA: TGCGCCAGCAGCTACGGACAGGGGAATGAGCAGTTCTTC. Protein sequence: CASSYGQGNEQFF.

This clone appeared once. V gene TRBV28 combines with J gene TRBJ1-2; the D is unclear. This CDR3 has 12 residues. CDR1 and CDR2 (germline): MDHEN, SYDVKM. V was cut by 8 bases and J by 8 bases, with 15 bases left in between. CDR3 in amino acids: CASCVNGQGYTF. The DNA for the CDR3 is TGTGCCAGCTGTGTTAATGGGCAGGGCTACACCTTC.

This chain connects TRBV19 to TRBJ2-1, with a weak D call TRBD2 (6 bases). CDR1 and CDR2 from the germline V gene are LNHDA and SQIVND (reference sequence). This CDR3 has 14 residues. V was pared by 7 bases and J by 10 bases, with 20 bases between. The CDR3 DNA follows: TGTGCCAGTACCTTCGTTAGCGGTTACGGCGAGCAGTTCTTC. Translated: CASTFVSGYGEQFF.

The rearrangement links TRBV24-1 to TRBJ1-1; TRBD1 might be the D (5 bases). CDR1 is KGHDR, CDR2 SFDVKD, per germline. The V gene lost 8 bases and the J gene lost 6 bases, with 12 bases spanning the gap. CDR3 size: 12 residues. CDR3 sequence: CATKGSGAEAFF. The CDR3 DNA is TGTGCCACCAAAGGGTCGGGGGCTGAAGCTTTCTTT.

This rearrangement joins TRBV19 to TRBJ2-1; 8 bases agree with TRBD2. Germline CDR1 is LNHDA and CDR2 is SQIVND (reference sequence). This CDR3 is 15 amino acids long. V trimming: 5 bases; J trimming: 4 bases; junction bases outside the gene matches: 7. The CDR3 loop is CASSDQAGAYNEQFF. CDR3 bases: TGTGCCAGTAGTGACCAAGCGGGAGCGTACAATGAGCAGTTCTTC. Filled out from reference TRBV19 and TRBJ2-1, the complete variable domain reads DGGITQSPKYLFRKEGQNVTLSCEQNLNHDAMYWYRQDPGQGLRLIYYSQIVNDFQKGDIAEGYSVSREKKESFPLTVTSAQKNPTAFYLCASSDQAGAYNEQFFGPGTRLTVL.

The J gene is TRBJ1-2, the V gene TRBV25-1; maybe TRBD1 (6 bases). CDR1 and CDR2 from the germline V gene are MGHDK and SYGVNS. Deletions cut 0 bases from V and 7 bases from J, with 12 bases between. The CDR3 sequence is 14 residues long. For the CDR3, the DNA is TGTGCCAGCAGTGAATATCCCAGGGGACGTGGCTACACCTTC. This encodes CASSEYPRGRGYTF.

Only a few counts were recorded for this clone. This sequence joins TRBV29-1 and TRBJ1-2; weak D call: TRBD1 (5 bases). Germline CDR1 is SQVTM and CDR2 is ANQGSEA. V was pared by 6 bases and J by 0 bases, with 17 bases between. This CDR3 has 15 amino acids. CDR3 protein: CSVLGAAFSNYGYTF. The CDR3 DNA follows: TGCAGCGTCCTTGGGGCAGCTTTTTCTAACTATGGCTACACCTTC.

V usage is TRBV6-1 and J usage is TRBJ1-3; D uncertain. The germline V and J ends were trimmed by 3 bases and 1 base, with 13 bases remaining between them. Germline V gives CDR1 MNHNS, CDR2 SASEGT. The CDR3 has 16 amino acids. The chain's CDR3 is CASSEHARGSGNTIYF. CDR3 in DNA: TGTGCCAGCAGTGAGCATGCACGGGGATCTGGAAACACCATATATTTT.

Here the CDR3 reads CASSLGPSTDTQYF. CDR3 in DNA: TGTGCCAGCAGCTTAGGGCCCAGCACAGATACGCAGTATTTT. The chain couples TRBV7-8 to TRBJ2-3; D is uncertain. This CDR3 comprises 14 residues. Trimming took 1 base from V and 0 from J, leaving 5 bases between them. Germline V lookup: CDR1 SGHVS, CDR2 FQNEAQ.

This clone came up many times. The chain couples TRBV4-1 to TRBJ2-2; D is possibly TRBD2 (5 bases). The CDR3 length is 16 residues. Germline lookup yields CDR1 MGHRA and CDR2 YSYEKL. The V end lost 4 bases, the J end lost 4 bases, and 16 bases lay between the germline ends. The CDR3 protein is CASSLPAFRGTGELFF. The DNA for the CDR3 is TGCGCCAGCAGCCTTCCCGCATTCCGGGGCACCGGGGAGCTGTTTTTT.

The rearrangement joins TRBV5-1 to TRBJ2-3; TRBD1 agrees at 9 bases. V lost 2 bases and J lost 3; bases outside the gene matches: 4. CDR3 length equals 15 residues. Looked up from germline, CDR1 is SGHRS and CDR2 is YFSETQ. The CDR3, as DNA: TGCGCCAGCAGCTTTGCGACAGGGGGGACAGATACGCAGTATTTT. Translating gives CASSFATGGTDTQYF.

V is TRBV7-9 and J is TRBJ1-1, with 7 nucleotides matching TRBD1. CDR1 is SEHNR, CDR2 FQNEAQ, per germline (reference sequence). This CDR3 is built from 12 residues. V lost 5 bases, J lost 9 bases, and 6 bases stayed unmatched. Here the CDR3 DNA reads TGTGCCAGCAGCCCCTCGACAGGGAAAGCTTTCTTT. Translation gives CASSPSTGKAFF. Using reference TRBV7-9 and TRBJ1-1 for the parts outside the CDR3, the full variable domain is DTGVSQNPRHKITKRGQNVTFRCDPISEHNRLYWYRQTLGQGPEFLTYFQNEAQLEKSRLLSDRFSAERPKGSFSTLEIQRTEQGDSAMYLCASSPSTGKAFFGQGTRLTVV.

The chain combines TRBV11-2 with TRBJ2-2, with a weak D call TRBD1 (6 bases). V was cut by 4 bases and J by 0 bases, with 12 bases left in between. Germline V gene data show CDR1 as SGHAT and CDR2 as FQNNGV. The CDR3 covers 16 residues. The CDR3 nucleotides are TGTGCCAGCAGCTCACTTCGACAGGCGAACACCGGGGAGCTGTTTTTT. This sequence encodes CASSSLRQANTGELFF.

V is TRBV6-2 or TRBV6-3 and J is TRBJ2-7; TRBD2 matches 9 bases. This CDR3 contains 15 residues. CDR1 MNHEY and CDR2 SVGEGT come from the germline V gene. The ends lost 5 bases at V and 0 bases at J; junction bases unmatched: 5. The CDR3 reads CASSLAGMSSYEQYF. The CDR3 DNA follows: TGTGCCAGCAGTCTAGCGGGAATGAGCTCCTACGAGCAGTACTTC.

V is TRBV19 and J is TRBJ1-1, with TRBD1 matching over 7 bases. With V trimmed by 0 bases and J by 11 bases, 12 bases remained unmatched. Germline values: CDR1 LNHDA, CDR2 SQIVND (reference sequence). The CDR3 extends over 15 amino acids. The CDR3 nucleotides are TGTGCCAGTAGTATAGACGGACAGGCTTTCGGGATCGCTTTCTTT. Translation: CASSIDGQAFGIAFF.

The chain combines TRBV20-1 with TRBJ2-3, with 13 bases lining up with TRBD2. CDR1 and CDR2 from the germline V gene are DFQATT and SNEGSKA (reference sequence). V shed 3 bases, J shed 2 bases, and the junction held 11 bases outside the gene matches. The CDR3 has 18 amino acids. The CDR3 loop reads CSASDRLAGGQATDTQYF. The CDR3, as DNA: TGCAGTGCTAGTGACCGACTAGCGGGGGGCCAAGCCACAGATACGCAGTATTTT.

This sequence joins TRBV12-1 and TRBJ2-5; the D segment call TRBD2 is taken from the table without a DNA check. TRBV12-1 is designated a pseudogene. The CDR3 has 11 amino acids. This CDR3 is CASSSQETQYF. In DNA, the CDR3 is TGTGCCAGCAGCTCTCAAGAGACCCAGTACTTC.

CDR3 amino acids: CAWRFGDRVRNTQYF. DNA of the CDR3: TGTGCCTGGAGGTTCGGGGACAGGGTAAGGAATACGCAGTATTTT. The chain combines TRBV30 with TRBJ2-3, with TRBD1 matching 9 bases. CDR3 length equals 15 residues. The germline CDR1 and CDR2 sequences are GTSNPN and SVGIG (reference sequence). Trimming took 3 bases from V and 7 from J; bases not matched to a gene: 11.

The chain recombines TRBV5-1 with TRBJ1-4; 9 bases agree with TRBD1. The CDR3 runs 17 residues. From germline, CDR1 is SGHRS and CDR2 YFSETQ. V dropped 4 bases and J dropped 0; count of bases not matched to a gene: 7. The CDR3 nucleotides are TGCGCCAGCAGCCCGGGACAGGGAGCCGCAACTAATGAAAAACTGTTTTTT. Residues: CASSPGQGAATNEKLFF.